This entry lists 30 T cell receptor beta chains sequenced from one sample in a study of T cell changes during pregnancy in multiple sclerosis. TCRdb keeps only in-frame clones here, not all; method: immunoSEQ multiplex PCR. The table has around 88,000 clones, about 90% seen once. Sequenced material: peripheral blood, taken after pregnancy. The receptors were sampled from a female donor in good health, enrolled as a control in a pregnancy study.

The chain recombines TRBV5-1 with TRBJ1-2; D is unclear. CDR1 is SGHRS and CDR2 is YFSETQ in the germline V gene. The V end lost 1 base, the J end lost 7 bases, and 11 bases lay between the germline ends. The CDR3 covers 13 residues. CDR3 nucleotides: TGCGCCAGCAGCTTGATTGGGCACCCTGGCTACACCTTC. This encodes CASSLIGHPGYTF.

This sequence joins TRBV6-6 and TRBJ2-3, with 10 bases that match TRBD2. CDR3 length: 16 amino acids. Germline V gene sequence: CDR1 MNHNY, CDR2 SVGAGI (reference sequence). Trimming took 5 bases from V and 2 from J; bases not matched to a gene: 7. In DNA, the CDR3 is TGTGCCAGCAGTCCCGGACTAGCGGACAACACAGATACGCAGTATTTT. Its protein product is CASSPGLADNTDTQYF.

The V gene is TRBV14, the J gene TRBJ1-4; D is unresolved. This CDR3 contains 15 residues. From germline, CDR1 is SGHDN and CDR2 FVKESK. The V end was cut by 0 bases, the J end by 7 bases, with 12 bases between. CDR3 bases: TGTGCCAGCAGCCAAGATCCAGGTGTTGGTGAAAAACTGTTTTTT. The encoded protein is CASSQDPGVGEKLFF. Based on the CDR3 plus reference TRBV14 and TRBJ1-4, the full variable domain is EAGVTQFPSHSVIEKGQTVTLRCDPISGHDNLYWYRRVMGKEIKFLLHFVKESKQDESGMPNNRFLAERTGGTYSTLKVQPAELEDSGVYFCASSQDPGVGEKLFFGSGTQLSVL.

The gene calls are TRBV27 and TRBJ2-5; D remains ambiguous. Trimming removed 5 bases at V and 1 base at J, with 14 bases between. Germline lookup yields CDR1 MNHEY and CDR2 SMNVEV (reference sequence). The CDR3 contains 15 residues. The CDR3 bases are TGTGCCAGCAGTAACTCCCGGGTGTCCCAAGAGACCCAGTACTTC. It specifies CASSNSRVSQETQYF.

The chain is built from TRBV19 and TRBJ2-3; 7 bases are shared with TRBD2. V lost 2 bases, J lost 1 base, and 3 bases stayed unmatched. The germline gives CDR1 LNHDA, CDR2 SQIVND (reference sequence). The CDR3 is 15 amino acids. The CDR3 reads CASSIRLAGTDTQYF. For the CDR3, the DNA is TGTGCCAGTAGTATAAGACTAGCTGGCACAGATACGCAGTATTTT.

The CDR3 DNA is TGTGCCAGCAAGGTAGCGGGCCTACGTGAGCAGTTCTTC. Its translation: CASKVAGLREQFF. This sequence joins TRBV27 and TRBJ2-1; 7 nucleotides align to TRBD2. Trimming took 7 bases from V and 9 from J; bases not matched to a gene: 9. This CDR3 is 13 amino acids long. CDR1 is MNHEY and CDR2 is SMNVEV in the germline V gene (reference sequence).

This clone came up a few times. The chain links TRBV9 to TRBJ2-2, with TRBD2 matching 11 bases. CDR3 size: 17 residues. Germline loops: CDR1 SGDLS, CDR2 YYNGEE. The J segment lost 4 bases and the V segment lost 5 bases, leaving 10 bases of the junction unmatched. The CDR3: CASSPTSGAPITGELFF. The CDR3, as DNA: TGTGCCAGCAGTCCGACTAGCGGGGCTCCAATCACCGGGGAGCTGTTTTTT.

The V and J genes are TRBV10-1 and TRBJ2-5; D is possibly TRBD2 (7 bases). Germline loops: CDR1 WNHNN, CDR2 SYGVQD (reference sequence). This CDR3 has 14 amino acids. The V gene lost 3 bases and the J gene lost 5 bases, with 13 bases spanning the gap. The CDR3 is CASSEGGGFETQYF. DNA for the CDR3: TGCGCCAGCAGTGAAGGGGGGGGGTTTGAGACCCAGTACTTC.

This clone occurred a few times. The gene calls are TRBV7-3 and TRBJ2-7; 7 bases fit TRBD1. In germline, CDR1 is SGHTA, CDR2 FQGTGA. V shed 5 bases, J shed 6 bases, and the junction held 7 bases outside the gene matches. The length of the CDR3 is 13 residues. The CDR3 nucleotides read TGTGCCAGCAGCACCCAGGGGGTGGGCGAGCAGTACTTC. Translating gives CASSTQGVGEQYF. Full variable domain (missing parts from reference TRBV7-3 and TRBJ2-7): GAGVSQTPSNKVTEKGKYVELRCDPISGHTALYWYRQSLGQGPEFLIYFQGTGAADDSGLPNDRFFAVRPEGSVSTLKIQRTERGDSAVYLCASSTQGVGEQYFGPGTRLTVT.

The CDR3 loop reads CASSQPRDRVNEQFF. CDR3 DNA sequence: TGTGCCAGCAGCCAACCCCGGGACAGGGTGAATGAGCAGTTCTTC. The rearrangement joins TRBV4-2 to TRBJ2-1, with TRBD1 matching over 9 bases. CDR3 length equals 15 residues. Unmatched junction bases numbered 6, after V lost 2 bases and J lost 7 bases. The V gene's germline CDR1 is LGHNA and CDR2 YNFKEQ.

The genes are TRBV28 and TRBJ1-2; maybe TRBD1 (6 bases). CDR1 is MDHEN, CDR2 SYDVKM, per germline. V gave up 6 bases and J gave up 4 bases, with 9 bases separating them. The CDR3 contains 12 residues. Here the CDR3 reads CASRIGGYGYTF. CDR3 nucleotide sequence: TGTGCCAGCAGAATAGGGGGCTATGGCTACACCTTC.

Concerning this clone: The junction departs from the called germline gene at one end, perhaps through a read error. The genes are TRBV7-2 and TRBJ1-2; 9 positions match TRBD1. The germline V gene has CDR1 SGHTA and CDR2 FQGNSA. The CDR3 sequence is 13 residues long. CDR3 nucleotide sequence: TGTGCCGGCAGTCTGGACAGGGGCTCCGGCTACACCTTC. Translating it yields CAGSLDRGSGYTF.

V is TRBV7-9 and J is TRBJ2-3, with D possibly being TRBD2 (7 bases). Germline lookup yields CDR1 SEHNR and CDR2 FQNEAQ (reference sequence). The CDR3 length is 16 residues. V gave up 2 bases and J gave up 4 bases, with 16 bases separating them. For the CDR3, the DNA is TGTGCCAGCAGCTTATTAGGGGGGGCCGCCCCAGATACGCAGTATTTT. Protein sequence: CASSLLGGAAPDTQYF.

The chain couples TRBV28 to TRBJ2-4; TRBD1 matches 8 bases. V lost 3 bases and J lost 5; bases outside the gene matches: 12. Germline CDR1 MDHEN, CDR2 SYDVKM. The CDR3 is 17 residues long. The chain's CDR3 is CASSFPPRTGLENIQYF. The CDR3 nucleotides are TGTGCCAGCAGTTTCCCACCTCGGACAGGGTTGGAAAACATTCAGTACTTC.

This clone was found once. This chain joins TRBV6-5 and TRBJ1-6, with a possible D match to TRBD1 (6 bases). CDR3 length: 15 amino acids. Germline V gene data show CDR1 as MNHEY and CDR2 as SVGAGI. Trimming removed 6 bases at V and 8 bases at J, with 17 bases between. The CDR3 coding sequence is TGTGCCAGCAGAGCCACAGGGAACCCCGATTCACCCCTCCACTTT. Translated, it gives CASRATGNPDSPLHF.

The rearrangement uses TRBV5-6 and TRBJ2-6, with a weak D call TRBD1 (6 bases). Trimming removed 3 bases at V and 0 bases at J, with 19 bases between. CDR1 SGHDT and CDR2 YYEEEE come from the germline V gene. The CDR3 contains 19 residues. The chain's CDR3 is CASSSVQGAPFSGANVLTF. As DNA, the CDR3 is TGTGCCAGCAGCTCCGTACAGGGTGCTCCCTTCTCTGGGGCCAACGTCCTGACTTTC. The entire variable domain, with the rest obtained from reference TRBV5-6 and TRBJ2-6, is as follows: DAGVTQSPTHLIKTRGQQVTLRCSPKSGHDTVSWYQQALGQGPQFIFQYYEEEERQRGNFPDRFSGHQFPNYSSELNVNALLLGDSALYLCASSSVQGAPFSGANVLTFGAGSRLTVL.

The rearrangement uses TRBV9 and TRBJ2-1; TRBD2 agrees at 7 bases. The CDR3 consists of 15 residues. After removal of 7 bases from V and 9 bases from J, the junction contained 16 bases not matched to a gene. CDR1 is SGDLS, CDR2 YYNGEE, per germline. CDR3 bases: TGTGCCAGCGCTGCGTCGGGAGCGGGGCACGCTGAGCAGTTCTTC. Translating it yields CASAASGAGHAEQFF.

The chain has TRBV5-1 and TRBJ2-3; TRBD2 matches at 7 bases. The CDR3 has 16 amino acids. V shed 4 bases and J 4 bases; nucleotides not matched to a gene: 12. Germline-derived CDR1 and CDR2 are SGHRS and YFSETQ. The CDR3 nucleotides are TGCGCCAGCAGCCCGAGACTAGCCCCCTGGTCAGATACGCAGTATTTT. Amino acid sequence: CASSPRLAPWSDTQYF.

The chain carries TRBV5-1 and TRBJ2-7, with 8 bases lining up with TRBD1. CDR1 is SGHRS, CDR2 YFSETQ, per germline. V shed 0 bases and J 6 bases; nucleotides not matched to a gene: 11. The CDR3 length is 16 residues. In DNA form, the CDR3 reads TGCGCCAGCAGCTTGGAAGCCGGGGACAGGAGGGGCGAGCAGTACTTC. Its protein is CASSLEAGDRRGEQYF.

Only one count was recorded for this clone. The rearrangement joins TRBV19 to TRBJ1-1, with D unclear. Germline V gene lookup returns CDR1 LNHDA and CDR2 SQIVND (reference sequence). Trimming cost V 4 bases and J 2 bases, with 8 bases left between them. The CDR3 length is 13 residues. CDR3 residues: CASSTPQNTEAFF. The CDR3 DNA reads TGTGCCAGTAGTACCCCCCAAAACACTGAAGCTTTCTTT.

CDR3 residues: CASSLEEHSGNTIYF. For the CDR3, the DNA is TGTGCCAGCAGCTTAGAAGAACACTCTGGAAACACCATATATTTT. This chain uses TRBV7-8 with TRBJ1-3; no firm D call. V was trimmed by 1 base and J by 0 bases, leaving 7 bases between them. Germline V gives CDR1 SGHVS, CDR2 FQNEAQ. This CDR3 is built from 15 residues.

The rearrangement uses TRBV5-1 and TRBJ1-1; weak D call: TRBD1 (6 bases). Germline CDR1 reads SGHRS; CDR2 reads YFSETQ. The length of the CDR3 is 15 residues. The V gene lost 2 bases and the J gene lost 3 bases, with 14 bases spanning the gap. As DNA, the CDR3 is TGCGCCAGCAGCTTCTCTGACAGGTCGCACACTGAAGCTTTCTTT. Its translation: CASSFSDRSHTEAFF.

CDR3 amino acids: CASSTRTSGEQYF. The CDR3 DNA follows: TGTGCCAGCAGCACCCGGACTAGCGGCGAGCAGTACTTC. The genes are TRBV7-2 and TRBJ2-7, with 10 positions matching TRBD2. The CDR3 is made up of 13 amino acids. From germline, CDR1 is SGHTA and CDR2 FQGNSA. V shed 5 bases, J shed 6 bases, and the junction held 4 bases outside the gene matches.

This chain joins TRBV27 and TRBJ2-3, with TRBD1 matching over 8 bases. The CDR3 has 16 amino acids. Germline V gene lookup returns CDR1 MNHEY and CDR2 SMNVEV (reference sequence). V was pared by 4 bases and J by 4 bases, with 10 bases of the junction left unmatched. The CDR3 DNA sequence: TGTGCCAGCAGTTATAGGACAGGGCACTTTCCAGATACGCAGTATTTT. This translates into CASSYRTGHFPDTQYF.

This clone was counted once. CDR3 amino acids: CASSANWGGSEQYF. The CDR3, as DNA: TGTGCCAGCAGCGCGAACTGGGGGGGTAGCGAGCAGTACTTC. J is TRBJ2-7 and V is TRBV5-8; the match to TRBD2 covers 7 bases. The V and J ends lost 4 bases and 6 bases, in that order; junction bases with no gene match: 10. Looked up from germline, CDR1 is SGHTS and CDR2 is YDEGEE. The length of the CDR3 is 14 residues.

This clone was picked up a small number of times. The chain has TRBV19 and TRBJ2-2; 10 bases align to TRBD2. With V trimmed by 5 bases and J by 7 bases, 7 bases remained unmatched. Germline values: CDR1 LNHDA, CDR2 SQIVND (reference sequence). The CDR3 consists of 15 residues. CDR3 region: CASSLSGGAGGELFF. CDR3 DNA: TGTGCCAGTAGTCTCAGCGGGGGGGCTGGCGGGGAGCTGTTTTTT. The full variable domain, rest sourced from reference TRBV19 and TRBJ2-2, is DGGITQSPKYLFRKEGQNVTLSCEQNLNHDAMYWYRQDPGQGLRLIYYSQIVNDFQKGDIAEGYSVSREKKESFPLTVTSAQKNPTAFYLCASSLSGGAGGELFFGEGSRLTVL.

The gene calls are TRBV5-4 and TRBJ2-2; 12 bases line up with TRBD1. The length of the CDR3 is 17 residues. Germline lookup yields CDR1 SGHNT and CDR2 YYREEE (reference sequence). The junction had 9 bases not matched to a gene; V was cut back by 3 bases and J by 6 bases. The CDR3 loop is CASSSGQGAANPGELFF. Here the CDR3 DNA reads TGTGCCAGCAGCTCGGGACAGGGGGCTGCAAACCCCGGGGAGCTGTTTTTT.

This clone was detected once. The chain carries TRBV5-1 and TRBJ1-3, with 7 bases lining up with TRBD1. CDR3 size: 15 residues. Trimming cost V 0 bases and J 3 bases; bases outside gene matches: 3. Germline loops: CDR1 SGHRS, CDR2 YFSETQ. The CDR3 sequence is CASSLGDRSGNTIYF. CDR3 nucleotides: TGCGCCAGCAGCTTGGGGGACAGAAGTGGAAACACCATATATTTT.

V gene TRBV7-9 combines with J gene TRBJ2-1, with D maybe TRBD2 (6 bases). The germline V gene has CDR1 SEHNR and CDR2 FQNEAQ (reference sequence). This CDR3 is built from 13 residues. V was shortened by 5 bases and J by 7 bases, with 12 bases between the two germline ends. For the CDR3, the DNA is TGTGCCAGCAGCCCGCCGGGAGCTAATGAGCAGTTCTTC. This encodes CASSPPGANEQFF.

J is TRBJ2-3 and V is TRBV28; 7 positions match TRBD1. The CDR3 has 15 residues. Per germline, CDR1 MDHEN and CDR2 SYDVKM. V lost 5 bases to trimming and J lost 3 bases; unmatched junction nucleotides: 8. Here the CDR3 reads CASSRQGSFTDTQYF. CDR3 DNA sequence: TGTGCCAGCAGTCGACAGGGTAGTTTTACAGATACGCAGTATTTT.